This entry lists 3 T cell receptor beta chains sequenced from one sample in a study of human T cells and chemical hapten exposure. Time point reported: healthy volunteer bleed at 6 weeks. The authors extracted total RNA from unfractionated whole blood. TCRdb itself ran the RACE reads through MiXCR, one entry per CDR3 protein. The table has roughly 80,000 distinct CDR3 sequences, about 9.2% seen once; the top ten hold 1.5% to 2%. Material for sequencing was whole blood. The source is a female donor in good health. Some clones in this sample may be carry-over from other donors' samples.

This clonotype has at least ten counts. CDR3 protein: CASSQRPVSVGYTF. For the CDR3, the DNA is TGTGCCAGCAGCCAGCGACCGGTTTCAGTAGGCTACACCTTC. This chain uses TRBV3-1 with TRBJ1-2; the D is unclear. Trimming left V 3 bases short and J 8 bases short, with 16 bases between. The CDR3 has 14 amino acids. Per germline, CDR1 LGHDT and CDR2 YNNKEL (reference sequence).

This clonotype was counted between two and nine times. The V and J genes are TRBV20-1 and TRBJ2-7; D assignment may be TRBD1 or TRBD2 (5 bases each). This CDR3 has 14 residues. Per the germline V gene, CDR1 is DFQATT and CDR2 is SNEGSKA (reference sequence). Trimming shortened V by 4 bases and J by 0 bases, and 13 bases separated the two germline ends. The CDR3 DNA follows: TGCAGTGCTACGGGACGGATTAGCTCCTACGAGCAGTACTTC. Translation gives CSATGRISSYEQYF.

In this sample, this clonotype turned up a few times. This chain joins TRBV4-3 and TRBJ2-7, with a weak D call TRBD2 (6 bases). Trimming pared 1 base from V and 3 bases from J, leaving 19 bases between. The germline CDR1 and CDR2 sequences are LGHNA and YSLEER. The CDR3 loop spans 17 amino acids. The CDR3 spells CASSQAFSEGLNYEQYF. DNA of the CDR3: TGCGCCAGCAGCCAAGCGTTTTCCGAAGGACTAAACTACGAGCAGTACTTC.